This TCR beta chain emerged from a study of T cell changes during pregnancy in multiple sclerosis. Clones were read by immunoSEQ multiplex PCR, and TCRdb kept only the in-frame ones, dropping some. The data show around 80,000 clones, approximately 90% seen once. V lost 3 bases and J lost 6, with 11 bases in between. Germline loops: CDR1 LGHNA, CDR2 YNFKEQ. The CDR3 is 13 amino acids. This TCR was recovered from a female donor with multiple sclerosis, enrolled in a pregnancy study. The input for sequencing was peripheral blood, taken before pregnancy. This chain uses TRBV4-2 with TRBJ1-1; D not certain. Here the CDR3 DNA reads TGTGCCAGCAGCCAGCCCGACTTTTCTGAAGCTTTCTTT. This codes for CASSQPDFSEAFF.